This T cell receptor beta chain was identified during a study of shared clonotypes between healthy human individuals. Profiled with immunoSEQ multiplex PCR; TCRdb holds only in-frame clones, not every one. The sample contains some 2,500,000 clones, under 95% of which appear only once. The CDR3 covers 16 residues. CDR1 is SQVTM and CDR2 is ANQGSEA in the germline V gene. V gave up 1 base and J gave up 8 bases, with 21 bases separating them. Sequencing used naive CD4+ T cells from PBMCs. The subset denotes: CD45RA+ positively selected. This sequence joins TRBV29-1 and TRBJ2-1; no reliable D call. This receptor was taken from a young man in good health. Some clones in this sample may be carry-over from other donors' samples. CDR3: CSVEAGTSNLLDEQFF. The DNA for the CDR3 is TGCAGCGTTGAAGCAGGCACCTCCAATTTACTGGATGAGCAGTTCTTC.